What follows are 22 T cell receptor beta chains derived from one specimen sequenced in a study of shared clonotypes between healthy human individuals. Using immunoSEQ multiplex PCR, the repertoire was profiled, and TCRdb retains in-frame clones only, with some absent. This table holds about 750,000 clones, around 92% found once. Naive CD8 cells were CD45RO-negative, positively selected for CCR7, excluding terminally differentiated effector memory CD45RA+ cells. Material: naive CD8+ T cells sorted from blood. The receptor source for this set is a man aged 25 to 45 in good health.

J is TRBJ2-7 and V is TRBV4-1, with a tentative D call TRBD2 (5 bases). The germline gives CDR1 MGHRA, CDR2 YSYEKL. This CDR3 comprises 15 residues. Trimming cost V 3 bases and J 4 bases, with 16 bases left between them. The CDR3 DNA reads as TGCGCCAGCAGCCATCCTAGCCTGACTCCTTACGAGCAGTACTTC. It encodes CASSHPSLTPYEQYF.

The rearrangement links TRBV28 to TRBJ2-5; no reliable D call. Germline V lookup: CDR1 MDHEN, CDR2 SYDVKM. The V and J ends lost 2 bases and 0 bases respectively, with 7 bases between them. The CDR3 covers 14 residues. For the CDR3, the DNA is TGTGCCAGCAGTTTAATACCCTACCAAGAGACCCAGTACTTC. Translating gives CASSLIPYQETQYF. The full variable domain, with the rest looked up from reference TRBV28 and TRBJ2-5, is DVKVTQSSRYLVKRTGEKVFLECVQDMDHENMFWYRQDPGLGLRLIYFSYDVKMKEKGDIPEGYSVSREKKERFSLILESASTNQTSMYLCASSLIPYQETQYFGPGTRLLVL.

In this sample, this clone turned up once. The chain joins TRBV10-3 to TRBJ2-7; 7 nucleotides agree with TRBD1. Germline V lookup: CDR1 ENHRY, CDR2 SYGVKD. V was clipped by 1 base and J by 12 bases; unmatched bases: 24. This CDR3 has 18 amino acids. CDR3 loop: CAISEFGTAHFLTQQRYF. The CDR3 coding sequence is TGTGCCATCAGTGAGTTCGGGACAGCCCATTTCCTGACCCAGCAAAGGTACTTC.

Here the CDR3 reads CASAKTQAPGELFF. The CDR3 DNA follows: TGTGCCAGCGCTAAAACACAGGCCCCCGGGGAGCTGTTTTTT. This chain links TRBV5-6 with TRBJ2-2; possibly TRBD1 for D (5 bases). The CDR3 spans 14 residues. Germline CDR1 reads SGHDT; CDR2 reads YYEEEE. V lost 7 bases to trimming and J lost 6 bases, with 16 bases between them.

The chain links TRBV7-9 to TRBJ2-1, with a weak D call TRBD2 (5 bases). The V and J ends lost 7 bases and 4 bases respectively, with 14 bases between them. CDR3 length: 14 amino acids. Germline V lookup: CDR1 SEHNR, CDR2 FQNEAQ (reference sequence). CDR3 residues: CASMERNSYNEQFF. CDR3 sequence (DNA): TGTGCCAGCATGGAGCGGAATTCATACAATGAGCAGTTCTTC.

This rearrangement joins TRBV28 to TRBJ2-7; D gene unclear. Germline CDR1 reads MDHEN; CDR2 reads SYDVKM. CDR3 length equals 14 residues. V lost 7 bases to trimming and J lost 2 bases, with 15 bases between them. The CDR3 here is CASTPPGQTYEQYF. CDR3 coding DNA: TGTGCCAGCACCCCGCCCGGGCAGACCTACGAGCAGTACTTC.

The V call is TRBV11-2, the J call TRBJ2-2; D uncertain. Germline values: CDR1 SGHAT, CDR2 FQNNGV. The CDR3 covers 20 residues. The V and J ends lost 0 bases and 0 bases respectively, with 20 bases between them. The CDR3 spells CASSLDLTRTTAANTGELFF. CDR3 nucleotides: TGTGCCAGCAGCTTAGATTTGACGAGGACGACCGCCGCGAACACCGGGGAGCTGTTTTTT.

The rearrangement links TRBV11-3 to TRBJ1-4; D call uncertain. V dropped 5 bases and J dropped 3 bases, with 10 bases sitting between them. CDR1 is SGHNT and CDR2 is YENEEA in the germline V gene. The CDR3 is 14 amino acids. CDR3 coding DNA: TGTGCCAGCAGCCGCCAACACCCTAATGAAAAACTGTTTTTT. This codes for CASSRQHPNEKLFF. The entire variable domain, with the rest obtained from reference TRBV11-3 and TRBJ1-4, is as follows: EAGVVQSPRYKIIEKKQPVAFWCNPISGHNTLYWYLQNLGQGPELLIRYENEEAVDDSQLPKDRFSAERLKGVDSTLKIQPAELGDSAVYLCASSRQHPNEKLFFGSGTQLSVL.

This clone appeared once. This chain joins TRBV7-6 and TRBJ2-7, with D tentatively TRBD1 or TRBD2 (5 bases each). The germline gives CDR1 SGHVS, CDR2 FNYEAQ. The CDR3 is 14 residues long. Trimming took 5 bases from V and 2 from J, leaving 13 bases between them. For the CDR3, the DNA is TGTGCCAGCAGCCCCGGGACCGCAACCTACGAGCAGTACTTC. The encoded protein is CASSPGTATYEQYF.

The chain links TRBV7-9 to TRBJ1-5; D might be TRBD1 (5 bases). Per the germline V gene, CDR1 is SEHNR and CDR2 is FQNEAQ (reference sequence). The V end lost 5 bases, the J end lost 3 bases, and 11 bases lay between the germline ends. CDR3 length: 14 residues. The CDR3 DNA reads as TGTGCCAGCAGCCAACCAGGGCCCAATCAGCCCCAGCATTTT. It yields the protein CASSQPGPNQPQHF.

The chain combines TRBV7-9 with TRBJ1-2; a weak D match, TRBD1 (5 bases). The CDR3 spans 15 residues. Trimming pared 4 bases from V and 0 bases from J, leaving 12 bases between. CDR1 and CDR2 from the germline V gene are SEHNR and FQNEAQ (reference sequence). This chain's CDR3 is CASSSGRDPNYGYTF. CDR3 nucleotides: TGTGCCAGCAGCTCGGGCCGGGACCCTAACTATGGCTACACCTTC.

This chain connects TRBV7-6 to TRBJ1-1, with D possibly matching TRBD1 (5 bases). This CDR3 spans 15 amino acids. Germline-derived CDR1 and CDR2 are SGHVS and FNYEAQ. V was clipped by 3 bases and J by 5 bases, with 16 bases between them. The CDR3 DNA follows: TGTGCCAGCAGCTTGGGGACCGGTTCGGGAACTGAAGCTTTCTTT. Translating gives CASSLGTGSGTEAFF.

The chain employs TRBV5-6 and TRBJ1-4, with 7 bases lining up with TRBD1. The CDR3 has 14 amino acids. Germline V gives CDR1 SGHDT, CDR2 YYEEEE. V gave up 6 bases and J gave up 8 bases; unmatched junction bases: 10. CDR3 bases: TGTGCCAGCAACGCCCAGGGGGAGGGGGAAAAACTGTTTTTT. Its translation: CASNAQGEGEKLFF.

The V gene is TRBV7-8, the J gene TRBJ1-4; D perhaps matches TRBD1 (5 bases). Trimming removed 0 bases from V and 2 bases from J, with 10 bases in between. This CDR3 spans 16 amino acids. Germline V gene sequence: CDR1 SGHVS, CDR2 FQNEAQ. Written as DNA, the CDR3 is TGTGCCAGCAGCTTAGCGCTTCGACAGACTAATGAAAAACTGTTTTTT. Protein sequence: CASSLALRQTNEKLFF.

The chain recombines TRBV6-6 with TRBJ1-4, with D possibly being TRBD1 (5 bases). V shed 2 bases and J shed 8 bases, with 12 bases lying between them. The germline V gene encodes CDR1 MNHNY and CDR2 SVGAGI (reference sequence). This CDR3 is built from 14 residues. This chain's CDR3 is CASSYGALGEKLFF. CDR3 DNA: TGTGCCAGCAGTTACGGGGCGCTTGGGGAAAAACTGTTTTTT.

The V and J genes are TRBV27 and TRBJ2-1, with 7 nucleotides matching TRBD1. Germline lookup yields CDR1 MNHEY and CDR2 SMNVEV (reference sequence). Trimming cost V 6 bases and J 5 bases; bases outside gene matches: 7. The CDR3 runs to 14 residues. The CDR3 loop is CASSLWGQHNEQFF. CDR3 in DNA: TGTGCCAGCAGCCTATGGGGACAGCACAATGAGCAGTTCTTC.

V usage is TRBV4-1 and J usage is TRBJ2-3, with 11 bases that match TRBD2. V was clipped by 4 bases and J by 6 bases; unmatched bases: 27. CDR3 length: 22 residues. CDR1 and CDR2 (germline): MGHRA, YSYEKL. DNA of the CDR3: TGCGCCAGCAGCCCCCCCACGGAGGCAGGGCTAGGGACTAGCGGACAGGGTGATACGCAGTATTTT. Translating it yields CASSPPTEAGLGTSGQGDTQYF.

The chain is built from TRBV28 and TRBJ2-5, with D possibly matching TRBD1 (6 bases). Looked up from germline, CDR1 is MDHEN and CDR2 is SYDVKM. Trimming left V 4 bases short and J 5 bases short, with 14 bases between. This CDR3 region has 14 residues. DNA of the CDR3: TGTGCCAGCAGTTCCCGTGGGGGCTGGGAGACCCAGTACTTC. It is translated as CASSSRGGWETQYF.

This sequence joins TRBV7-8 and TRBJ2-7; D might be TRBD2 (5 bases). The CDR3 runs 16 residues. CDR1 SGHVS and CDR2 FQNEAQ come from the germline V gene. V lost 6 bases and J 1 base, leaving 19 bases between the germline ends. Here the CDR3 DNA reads TGTGCCAGCAGTTCAGGAGGACCCATGCTTTCCTACGAGCAGTACTTC. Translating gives CASSSGGPMLSYEQYF.

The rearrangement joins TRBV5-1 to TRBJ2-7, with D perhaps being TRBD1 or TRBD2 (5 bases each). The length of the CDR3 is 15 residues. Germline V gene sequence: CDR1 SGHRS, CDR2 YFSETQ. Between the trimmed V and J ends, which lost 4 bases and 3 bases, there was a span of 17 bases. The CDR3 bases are TGCGCCAGCAGCGTTGGGGACCGGGACGGCTACGAGCAGTACTTC. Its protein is CASSVGDRDGYEQYF.

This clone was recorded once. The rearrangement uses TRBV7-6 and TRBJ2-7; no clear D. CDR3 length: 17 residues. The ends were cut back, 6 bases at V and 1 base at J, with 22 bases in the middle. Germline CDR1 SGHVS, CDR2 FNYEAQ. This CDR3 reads CASSENAVAAKSYEQYF. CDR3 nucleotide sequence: TGTGCCAGCAGTGAAAACGCCGTAGCCGCGAAATCCTACGAGCAGTACTTC.

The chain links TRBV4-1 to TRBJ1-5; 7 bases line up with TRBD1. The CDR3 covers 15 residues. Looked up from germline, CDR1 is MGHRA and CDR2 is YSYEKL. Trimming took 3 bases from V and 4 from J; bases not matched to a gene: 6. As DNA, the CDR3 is TGCGCCAGCAGCCAGGGGGACAGAAAAAATCAGCCCCAGCATTTT. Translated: CASSQGDRKNQPQHF.